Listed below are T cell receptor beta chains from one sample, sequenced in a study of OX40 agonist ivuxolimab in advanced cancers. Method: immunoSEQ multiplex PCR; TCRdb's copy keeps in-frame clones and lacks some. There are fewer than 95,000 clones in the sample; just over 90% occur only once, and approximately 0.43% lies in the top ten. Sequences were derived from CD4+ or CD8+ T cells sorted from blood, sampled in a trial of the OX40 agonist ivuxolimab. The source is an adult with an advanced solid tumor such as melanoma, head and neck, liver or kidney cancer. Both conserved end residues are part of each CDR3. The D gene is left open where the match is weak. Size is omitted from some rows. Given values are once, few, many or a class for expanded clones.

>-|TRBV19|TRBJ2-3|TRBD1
CASSRGDRETDTQYF
TGTGCCAGTAGTCGAGGGGACAGGGAGACAGATACGCAGTATTTT
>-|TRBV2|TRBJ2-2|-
CVIQPGAARAGELFF
TGTGTCATTCAACCAGGGGCGGCCAGGGCCGGGGAGCTGTTTTTT
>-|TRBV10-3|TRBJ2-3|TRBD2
CAIRGREYDTQYF
TGTGCCATCAGGGGGCGGGAGTACGATACGCAGTATTTT
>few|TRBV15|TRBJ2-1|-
CATSTRGKVGNEQFF
TGTGCCACCAGCACCCGGGGGAAGGTTGGCAATGAGCAGTTCTTC
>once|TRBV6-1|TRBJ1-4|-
CASNRLLTNEKLFF
TGTGCCAGCAATCGATTACTAACTAATGAAAAACTGTTTTTT
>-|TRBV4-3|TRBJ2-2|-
CASSQGYGANTGELFF
TGCGCCAGCAGCCAAGGGTACGGAGCGAACACCGGGGAGCTGTTTTTT
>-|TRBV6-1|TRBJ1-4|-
CASSEGKLFF
TGTGCCAGCAGTGAAGGGAAACTGTTTTTT
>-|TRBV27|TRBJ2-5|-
CASSLFRGRAASGNQETQYF
TGTGCCAGCAGTTTATTCAGGGGGCGGGCGGCTAGCGGGAACCAAGAGACCCAGTACTTC
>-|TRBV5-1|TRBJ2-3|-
CASSSWTGTLYTDTQYF
TGCGCCAGCAGTTCCTGGACCGGGACCCTTTACACAGATACGCAGTATTTT
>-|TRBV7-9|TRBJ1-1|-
CASSPGTGATEAFF
TGTGCCAGCAGCCCCGGGACGGGGGCCACTGAAGCTTTCTTT
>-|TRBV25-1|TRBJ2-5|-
CASSRGGVPSDQYF
TGTGCCAGCAGCAGAGGAGGGGTTCCTTCGGACCAGTACTTC
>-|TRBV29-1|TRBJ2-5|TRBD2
CSVLPRRQRERETQYF
TGCAGCGTTTTGCCACGGAGACAGCGGGAGCGGGAGACCCAGTACTTC
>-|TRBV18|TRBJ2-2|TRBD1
CASSPGQTNTGELFF
TGTGCCAGCTCACCGGGACAGACGAACACCGGGGAGCTGTTTTTT
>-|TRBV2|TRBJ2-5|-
CASSEGLRETQYF
TGTGCCAGCAGTGAGGGACTCAGAGAGACCCAGTACTTC
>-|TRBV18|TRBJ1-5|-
CASSPGEGNNQPQHF
TGTGCCAGCTCACCAGGGGAGGGGAACAATCAGCCCCAGCATTTT
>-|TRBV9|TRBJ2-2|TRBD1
CASSLSYPGQGPGELFF
TGTGCCAGCAGCCTGAGCTATCCGGGACAGGGACCCGGGGAGCTGTTTTTT
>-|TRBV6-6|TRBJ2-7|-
CASSYSTGREEQYF
TGTGCCAGCAGTTACTCGACTGGACGGGAAGAGCAGTACTTC
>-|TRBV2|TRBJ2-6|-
CASSVMAGLLSGANVLTF
TGTGCCAGCAGTGTTATGGCAGGGTTACTGTCTGGGGCCAACGTCCTGACTTTC
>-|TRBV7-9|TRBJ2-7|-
CASSLGLGLALTYEQYF
TGTGCCAGCAGCTTAGGGCTAGGGCTAGCGCTAACCTACGAGCAGTACTTC
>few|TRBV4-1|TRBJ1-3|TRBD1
CASSQDRTGRGGSGNTIYF
TGCGCCAGCAGCCAAGATCGGACCGGCAGGGGGGGGTCTGGAAACACCATATATTTT
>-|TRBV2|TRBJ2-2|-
CASSRENTGELFF
TGTGCCAGCAGTAGAGAAAACACCGGGGAGCTGTTTTTT
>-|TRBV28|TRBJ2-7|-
CASSRLTVQYF
TGTGCCAGCAGTCGCTTAACCGTGCAGTACTTC
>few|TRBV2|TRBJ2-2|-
CASSDGGRSNTGELFF
TGTGCCAGCAGTGACGGGGGACGGTCGAACACCGGGGAGCTGTTTTTT
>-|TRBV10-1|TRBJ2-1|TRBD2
CASSESSGSSYNEQFF
TGCGCCAGCAGTGAGTCGAGCGGGAGCTCCTACAATGAGCAGTTCTTC
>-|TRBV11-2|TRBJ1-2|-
CASSLGGNYGYTF
TGTGCCAGCAGCTTAGGGGGGAATTATGGCTACACCTTC
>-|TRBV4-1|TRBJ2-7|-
CASSQVVVGPYEQYF
TGCGCCAGCAGCCAAGTAGTCGTCGGCCCCTACGAGCAGTACTTC
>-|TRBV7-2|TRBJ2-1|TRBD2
CASSSNSGSPNEQFF
TGTGCCAGCAGCTCAAATAGCGGGAGCCCCAATGAGCAGTTCTTC
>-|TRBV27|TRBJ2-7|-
CASRSSFLYEQYF
TGTGCCAGCAGATCTAGTTTTCTCTACGAGCAGTACTTC
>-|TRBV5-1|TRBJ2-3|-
CASSLERGADTQYF
TGCGCCAGCAGCTTGGAAAGGGGAGCAGATACGCAGTATTTT
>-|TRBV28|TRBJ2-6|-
CASMMAPPGANVLTF
TGTGCCAGCATGATGGCCCCTCCTGGGGCCAACGTCCTGACTTTC
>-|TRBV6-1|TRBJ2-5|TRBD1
CASSWDRGQETQYF
TGTGCCAGCAGTTGGGACAGGGGCCAAGAGACCCAGTACTTC
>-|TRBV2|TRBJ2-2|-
CASRPRNTGELFF
TGTGCCAGCAGGCCCCGTAACACCGGGGAGCTGTTTTTT
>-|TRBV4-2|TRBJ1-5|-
CASSQSTGTQPQHF
TGTGCCAGCAGCCAATCAACAGGGACTCAGCCCCAGCATTTT
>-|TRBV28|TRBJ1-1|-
CASSYNDGGLYTEAFF
TGTGCCAGCAGTTATAACGATGGGGGATTATACACTGAAGCTTTCTTT
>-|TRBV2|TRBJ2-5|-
CASKIVWAETQYF
TGTGCCAGCAAAATTGTATGGGCCGAGACCCAGTACTTC
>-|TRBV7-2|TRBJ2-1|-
CASSLAQENEQFF
TGTGCCAGCAGCTTAGCGCAGGAAAATGAGCAGTTCTTC
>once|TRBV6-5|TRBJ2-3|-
CASTPGVTDTQYF
TGTGCCAGCACTCCCGGGGTCACAGATACGCAGTATTTT
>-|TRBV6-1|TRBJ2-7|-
CASSEAGPTYEQYF
TGTGCCAGCAGTGAAGCGGGACCCACCTACGAGCAGTACTTC
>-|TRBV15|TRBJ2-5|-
CATSRGATGRSWMETQYF
TGTGCCACCAGCAGAGGGGCCACGGGACGGTCGTGGATGGAGACCCAGTACTTC
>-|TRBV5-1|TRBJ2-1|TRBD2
CASSLESGSFNEQFF
TGCGCCAGCAGCTTGGAAAGCGGGAGCTTCAATGAGCAGTTCTTC